This T cell receptor (beta chain) was recorded in a study of T cell responses to AZD1222 COVID-19 vaccine (dated by TCRdb to the early 2020s). Broadly, across the study: AZD1222 recipients with second doses at about 4 weeks or about 12 weeks were pooled, because spike-specific TCR depth and breadth did not differ between schedules. TCR sequencing covered approximately 230 trial participants: 200 to 220 given two doses of AZD1222 and approximately 26 given two doses of MenACWY control vaccine. Trial participants were enrolled by age into subgroups of 18-55, 56-69 and 70-plus years, and about 150, 27 and 61 TCR-sequenced participants, respectively, were included in these subgroups. The paper's findings and limits, for the study overall: Conclusions about previously exposed vaccinees are limited, since just a handful of AZD1222 recipients were seropositive for SARS-CoV-2 at baseline. Epitopes outside the regions mutated in the B.1.351 and B.1.1.7 variants were reportedly recognized by nearly half of the unique spike-specific TCRs. Because no day 14 peak-response samples were available, the repertoires could be characterized only after the peak T cell response. Participants were mostly white British, with more females than males. The authors suggested clonal diversity may have been underestimated. In the small 56-69-year group, the increase in depth fell short of significance, most likely because of low power. A significant rise in spike-specific TCR breadth and depth was observed after two AZD1222 doses relative to day 0 and relative to MenACWY recipients. Vaccine-associated CD4 TCRs spanned the whole spike protein, with dominant responses in regions 160-218 and 743-854.

The CDR3 regions of human TCRbeta chains were subjected to immunosequencing. On the study's bioinformatics: Repertoire TCRs were checked for matches against a reference library of SARS-CoV-2-specific TCRs that had been generated using the MIRA antigen-specificity platform. Breadth was defined as the fraction of unique TCRs that were SARS-CoV-2-associated, and depth was defined as the fraction of total T cells that were SARS-CoV-2-associated. Each spike-specific TCR was assigned to its reactive spike region and to a CD4 or CD8 class using the MIRA data. Log10-transformed breadth and depth values were compared by one-way ANOVA with Sidak's multiple comparisons tests. TCRdb took this table from immuneACCESS and kept in-frame rearrangements with V and J called. Such tables lack part of the clones; where checked against another copy, unresolved V genes explain under half of the gap, and the rest is unexplained. That table gives V, J and clone size, and the DNA gave D and trimming. Across this sample there are roughly 140,000 clones, with about 95% seen only once. The ten largest clones represent around 1.3% of the sample.

On this clone itself: Its antigen has not been determined. Per-nucleotide qualities are absent, and no much larger clonotype sits a single base away.

The time point label for this specimen denotes: baseline before first vaccination. Vaccinee samples were obtained from the UK trials COV001 and COV002, which included a single-blind randomized controlled phase 2/3 trial of AZD1222 (ChAdOx1 nCoV-19) in healthy adults. For TCRbeta chain sequencing, PBMC samples were collected from trial participants at day 0 and at day 28 after the second dose. Trimmed from V: 2 bases; trimmed from J: 4 bases; junction bases lacking a gene match: 3. Counted from cysteine to phenylalanine, this CDR3 has 15 amino acids. CDR3 DNA only is kept here, 45 bases in frame from base 1. CDR1 is given as SGDLS and CDR2 as YYNGEE, both from the germline V gene.

The sequencing here drew on peripheral blood, taken on day 0 of AZD1222 vaccination. The V gene is TRBV9 and the J gene is TRBJ1-4; 9 of the junction bases match TRBD1. The sequence was collected from an adult in good health. The DNA is as follows: TGTGCCAGCAGCGTTAGGACAGGGGATAATGAAAAACTGTTTTTT. Its protein reads: CASSVRTGDNEKLFF.